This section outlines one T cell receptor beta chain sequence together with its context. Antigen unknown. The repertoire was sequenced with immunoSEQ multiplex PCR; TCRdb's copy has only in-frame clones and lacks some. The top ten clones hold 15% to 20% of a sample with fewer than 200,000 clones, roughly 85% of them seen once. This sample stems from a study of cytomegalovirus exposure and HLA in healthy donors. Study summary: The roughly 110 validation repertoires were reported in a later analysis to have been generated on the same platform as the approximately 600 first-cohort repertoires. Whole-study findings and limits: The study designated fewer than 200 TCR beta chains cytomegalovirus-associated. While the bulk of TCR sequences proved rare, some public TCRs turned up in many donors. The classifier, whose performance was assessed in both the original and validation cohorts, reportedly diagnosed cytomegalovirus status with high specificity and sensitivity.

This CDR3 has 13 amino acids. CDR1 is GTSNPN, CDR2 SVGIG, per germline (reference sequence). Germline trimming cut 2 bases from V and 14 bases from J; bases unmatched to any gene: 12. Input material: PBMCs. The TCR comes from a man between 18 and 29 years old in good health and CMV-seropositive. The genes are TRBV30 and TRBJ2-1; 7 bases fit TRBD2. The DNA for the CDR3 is TGTGCCTGGAGTACCAGTGGGGGGGGAGGGAAGTTCTTC. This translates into CAWSTSGGGGKFF. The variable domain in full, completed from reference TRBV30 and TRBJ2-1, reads SQTIHQWPATLVQPVGSPLSLECTVEGTSNPNLYWYRQAAGRGLQLLFYSVGIGQISSEVPQNLSASRPQDRQFILSSKKLLLSDSGFYLCAWSTSGGGGKFFGPGTRLTVL.